This TCR beta chain was profiled in a study of beta chain features in type 1 diabetes. Study conclusions and caveats: Within patients, naive, central memory and Treg TCRB repertoires seemed more similar than within healthy donors. Diminished insertions and augmented deletions at VDJ junctions characterized type 1 diabetes patients.

Investigators reverse transcribed all isolated RNA, so they sequenced expressed TCRB transcripts. The assay was immunoSEQ multiplex PCR, and TCRdb's table has in-frame clones only and misses some. This sample has 300,000 to 350,000 clones, with under 8.5% found just once. Of note for this clone: The antigen is not known.

Blood was drawn once from each donor into heparinised tubes. The draws averaged about 110 mL. A CD45RO/CCR7/CD25/CD127/CD95/CD27 panel sorted naive, central memory, regulatory and stem cell-like memory CD4+ cells. The V gene's germline CDR1 is SGHAT and CDR2 FQDESV (reference sequence). V gave up 2 bases and J gave up 0 bases, with 11 bases separating them. The CDR3 has 17 amino acids. The rearrangement joins TRBV11-1 to TRBJ2-6; D might be TRBD1 (6 bases). This sequence originates from a woman between 18 and 29 years old in good health. The sequenced sample was central memory CD4+ T cells from blood. CDR3: CASSLWTASSGANVLTF. The CDR3 region has the DNA TGTGCCAGCAGCTTATGGACAGCTAGCTCTGGGGCCAACGTCCTGACTTTC.